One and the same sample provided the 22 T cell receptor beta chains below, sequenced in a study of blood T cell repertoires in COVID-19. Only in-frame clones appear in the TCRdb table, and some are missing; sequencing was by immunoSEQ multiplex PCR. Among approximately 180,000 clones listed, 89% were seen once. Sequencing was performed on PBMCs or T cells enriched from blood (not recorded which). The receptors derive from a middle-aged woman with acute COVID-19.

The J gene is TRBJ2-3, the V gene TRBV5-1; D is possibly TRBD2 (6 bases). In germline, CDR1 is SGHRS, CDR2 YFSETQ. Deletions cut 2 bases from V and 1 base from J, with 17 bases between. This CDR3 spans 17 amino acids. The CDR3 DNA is TGCGCCAGCAGCTTTACGGACGCGGCTAGCGGCACAGATACGCAGTATTTT. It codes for CASSFTDAASGTDTQYF.

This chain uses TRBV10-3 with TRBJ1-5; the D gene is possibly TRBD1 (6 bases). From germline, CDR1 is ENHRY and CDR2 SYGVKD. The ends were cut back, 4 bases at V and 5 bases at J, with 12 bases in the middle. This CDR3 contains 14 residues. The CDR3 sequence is CAISGRPGDQPQHF. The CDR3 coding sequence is TGTGCCATCAGTGGCCGTCCAGGGGATCAGCCCCAGCATTTT.

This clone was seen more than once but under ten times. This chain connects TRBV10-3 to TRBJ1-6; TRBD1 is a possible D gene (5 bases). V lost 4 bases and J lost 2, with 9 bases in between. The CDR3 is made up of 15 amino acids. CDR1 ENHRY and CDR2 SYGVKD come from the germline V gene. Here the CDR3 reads CAISGRGAYNSPLHF. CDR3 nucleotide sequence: TGTGCCATCAGTGGTAGGGGTGCCTATAATTCACCCCTCCACTTT.

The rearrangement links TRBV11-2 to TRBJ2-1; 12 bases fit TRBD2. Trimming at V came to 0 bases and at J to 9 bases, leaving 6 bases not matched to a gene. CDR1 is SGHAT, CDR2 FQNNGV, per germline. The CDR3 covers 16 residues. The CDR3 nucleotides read TGTGCCAGCAGCTTAGAGGCCCTAGCGGGGGGGCGTGAGCAGTTCTTC. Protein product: CASSLEALAGGREQFF.

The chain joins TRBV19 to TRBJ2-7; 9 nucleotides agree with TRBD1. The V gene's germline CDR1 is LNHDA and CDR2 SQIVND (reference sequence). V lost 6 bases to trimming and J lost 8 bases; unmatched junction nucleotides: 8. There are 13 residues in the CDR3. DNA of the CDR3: TGTGCCAGTAGGGGGGGACAGGGCGAGAAGCAGTACTTC. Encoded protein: CASRGGQGEKQYF.

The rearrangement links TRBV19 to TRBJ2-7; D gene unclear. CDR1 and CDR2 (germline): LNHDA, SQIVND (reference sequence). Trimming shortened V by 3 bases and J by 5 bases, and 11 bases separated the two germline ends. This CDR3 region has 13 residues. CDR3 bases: TGTGCCAGTAGTATCGCTAGGAGTAACGAGCAGTACTTC. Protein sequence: CASSIARSNEQYF.

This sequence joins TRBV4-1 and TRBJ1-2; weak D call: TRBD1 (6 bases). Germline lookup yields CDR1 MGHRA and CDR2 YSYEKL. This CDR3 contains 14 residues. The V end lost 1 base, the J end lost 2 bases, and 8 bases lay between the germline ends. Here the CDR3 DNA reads TGCGCCAGCAGCCAAGTTGGACAGAACTATGGCTACACCTTC. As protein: CASSQVGQNYGYTF.

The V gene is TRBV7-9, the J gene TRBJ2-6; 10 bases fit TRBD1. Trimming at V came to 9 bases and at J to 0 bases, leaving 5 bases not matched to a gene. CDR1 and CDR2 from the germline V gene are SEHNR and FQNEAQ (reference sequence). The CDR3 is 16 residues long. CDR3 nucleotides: TGTGCCAGTCCGGGACAGGGGCCCTCTGGGGCCAACGTCCTGACTTTC. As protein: CASPGQGPSGANVLTF.

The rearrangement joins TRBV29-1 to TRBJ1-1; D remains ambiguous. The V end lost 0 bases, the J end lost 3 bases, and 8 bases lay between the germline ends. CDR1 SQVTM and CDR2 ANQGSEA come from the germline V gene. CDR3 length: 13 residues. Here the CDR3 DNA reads TGCAGCGTTGAAGATCCAACTCACACTGAAGCTTTCTTT. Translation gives CSVEDPTHTEAFF.

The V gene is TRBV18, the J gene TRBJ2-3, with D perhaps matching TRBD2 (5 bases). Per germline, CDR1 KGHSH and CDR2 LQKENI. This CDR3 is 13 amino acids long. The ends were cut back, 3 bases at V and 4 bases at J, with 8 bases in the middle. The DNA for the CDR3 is TGTGCCAGCTCACCGGACTTGTCAGATACGCAGTATTTT. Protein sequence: CASSPDLSDTQYF. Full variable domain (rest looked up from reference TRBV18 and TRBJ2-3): NAGVMQNPRHLVRRRGQEARLRCSPMKGHSHVYWYRQLPEEGLKFMVYLQKENIIDESGMPKERFSAEFPKEGPSILRIQQVVRGDSAAYFCASSPDLSDTQYFGPGTRLTVL.

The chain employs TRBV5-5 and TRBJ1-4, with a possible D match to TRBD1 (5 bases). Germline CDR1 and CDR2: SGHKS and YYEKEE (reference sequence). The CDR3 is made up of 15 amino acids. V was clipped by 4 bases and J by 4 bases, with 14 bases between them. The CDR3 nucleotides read TGTGCCAGCAGCCCCCCGGGGAGGGGTAATGAAAAACTGTTTTTT. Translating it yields CASSPPGRGNEKLFF.

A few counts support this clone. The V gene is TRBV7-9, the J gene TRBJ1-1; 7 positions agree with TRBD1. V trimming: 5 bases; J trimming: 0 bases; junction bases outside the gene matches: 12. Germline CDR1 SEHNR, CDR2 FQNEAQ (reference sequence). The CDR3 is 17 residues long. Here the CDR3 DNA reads TGTGCCAGCAGCCACAAGGGGGCTCGGGACATGAACACTGAAGCTTTCTTT. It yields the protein CASSHKGARDMNTEAFF.

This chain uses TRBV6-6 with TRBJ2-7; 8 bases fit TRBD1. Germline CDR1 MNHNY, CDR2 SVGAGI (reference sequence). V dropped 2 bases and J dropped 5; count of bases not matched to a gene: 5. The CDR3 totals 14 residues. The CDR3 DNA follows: TGTGCCAGCAGTTACGCGGGACAGGACAACGAGCAGTACTTC. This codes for CASSYAGQDNEQYF.

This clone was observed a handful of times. CDR3 sequence reads: CASGLKAGVPDTQYF. In nucleotides, the CDR3 is TGTGCCAGTGGATTAAAAGCGGGAGTCCCAGATACGCAGTATTTT. The chain recombines TRBV6-5 with TRBJ2-3; 8 bases are a match to TRBD2. CDR3 length: 15 amino acids. V dropped 9 bases and J dropped 4; count of bases not matched to a gene: 12. CDR1 and CDR2 (germline): MNHEY, SVGAGI.

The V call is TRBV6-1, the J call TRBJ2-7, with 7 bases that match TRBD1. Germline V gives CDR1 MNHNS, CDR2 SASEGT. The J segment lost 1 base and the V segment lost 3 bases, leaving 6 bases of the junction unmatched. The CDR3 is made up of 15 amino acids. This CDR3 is CASSDTLQGSYEQYF. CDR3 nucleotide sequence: TGTGCCAGCAGTGATACTTTACAGGGGTCCTACGAGCAGTACTTC.

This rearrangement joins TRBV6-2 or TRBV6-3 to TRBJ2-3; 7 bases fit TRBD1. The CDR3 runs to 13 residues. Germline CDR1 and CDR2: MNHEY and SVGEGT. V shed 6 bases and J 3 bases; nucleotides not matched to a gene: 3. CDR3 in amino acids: CASSQQGTDTQYF. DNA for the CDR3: TGTGCCAGCAGCCAACAGGGGACAGATACGCAGTATTTT.

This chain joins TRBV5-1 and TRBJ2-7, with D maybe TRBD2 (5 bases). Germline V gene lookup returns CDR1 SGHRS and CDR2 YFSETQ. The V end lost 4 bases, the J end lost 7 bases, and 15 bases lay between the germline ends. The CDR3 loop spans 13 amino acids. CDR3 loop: CASSPVAAGEQYF. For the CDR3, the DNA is TGCGCCAGCAGCCCAGTTGCTGCGGGTGAGCAGTACTTC.

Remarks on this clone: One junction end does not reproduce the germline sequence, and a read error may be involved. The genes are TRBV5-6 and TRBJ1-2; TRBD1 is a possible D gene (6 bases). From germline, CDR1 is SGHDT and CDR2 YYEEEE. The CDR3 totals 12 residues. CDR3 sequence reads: CASSFGQLSNRF. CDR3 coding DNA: TGTGCCAGCAGCTTCGGACAGCTGAGCAACCGCTTC.

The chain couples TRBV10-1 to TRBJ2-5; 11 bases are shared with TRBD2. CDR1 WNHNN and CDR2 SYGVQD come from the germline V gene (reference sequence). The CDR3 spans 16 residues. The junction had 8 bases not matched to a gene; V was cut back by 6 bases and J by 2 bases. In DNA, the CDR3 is TGCGCCAGCAGCTCCGGGACTAGCGGACTTCAAGAGACCCAGTACTTC. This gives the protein CASSSGTSGLQETQYF.

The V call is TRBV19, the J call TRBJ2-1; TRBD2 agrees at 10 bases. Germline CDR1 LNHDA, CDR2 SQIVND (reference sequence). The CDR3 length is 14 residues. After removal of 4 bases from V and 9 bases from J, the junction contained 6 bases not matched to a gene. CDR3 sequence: CASSKAGGPGEQFF. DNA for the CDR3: TGTGCCAGTAGTAAAGCGGGAGGGCCGGGTGAGCAGTTCTTC. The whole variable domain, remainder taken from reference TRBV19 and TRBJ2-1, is DGGITQSPKYLFRKEGQNVTLSCEQNLNHDAMYWYRQDPGQGLRLIYYSQIVNDFQKGDIAEGYSVSREKKESFPLTVTSAQKNPTAFYLCASSKAGGPGEQFFGPGTRLTVL.

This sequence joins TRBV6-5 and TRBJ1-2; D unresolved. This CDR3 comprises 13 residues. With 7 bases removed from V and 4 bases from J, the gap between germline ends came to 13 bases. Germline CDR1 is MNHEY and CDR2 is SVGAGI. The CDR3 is CASTLGRTYGYTF. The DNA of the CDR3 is TGTGCCAGCACCCTCGGGAGGACCTATGGCTACACCTTC.

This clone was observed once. The CDR3 DNA reads as TGTGCCAGCAGTGTCTTGTCTGAAGCTTTCTTT. This encodes CASSVLSEAFF. V and J are TRBV2 and TRBJ1-1; D is unclear. CDR3 length equals 11 residues. Germline-derived CDR1 and CDR2 are SNHLY and FYNNEI. V dropped 4 bases and J dropped 6 bases, with 6 bases sitting between them.